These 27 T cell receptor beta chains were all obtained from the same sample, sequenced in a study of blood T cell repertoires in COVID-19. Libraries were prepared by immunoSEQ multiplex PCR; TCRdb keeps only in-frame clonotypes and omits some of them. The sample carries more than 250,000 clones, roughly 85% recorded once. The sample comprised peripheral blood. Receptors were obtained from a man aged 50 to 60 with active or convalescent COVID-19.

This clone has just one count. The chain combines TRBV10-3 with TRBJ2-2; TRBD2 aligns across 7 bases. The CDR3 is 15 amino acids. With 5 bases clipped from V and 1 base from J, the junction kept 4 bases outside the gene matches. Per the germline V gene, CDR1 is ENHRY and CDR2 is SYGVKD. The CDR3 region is CAISLSGQNTGELFF. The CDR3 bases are TGTGCCATCAGTCTTAGCGGGCAGAACACCGGGGAGCTGTTTTTT.

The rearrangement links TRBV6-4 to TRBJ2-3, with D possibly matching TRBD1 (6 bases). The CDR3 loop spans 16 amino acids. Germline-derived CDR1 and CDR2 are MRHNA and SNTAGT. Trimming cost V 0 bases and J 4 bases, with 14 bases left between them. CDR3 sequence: CASSDSGQFRADTQYF. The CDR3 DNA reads TGTGCCAGCAGTGACTCCGGACAGTTCAGGGCAGATACGCAGTATTTT.

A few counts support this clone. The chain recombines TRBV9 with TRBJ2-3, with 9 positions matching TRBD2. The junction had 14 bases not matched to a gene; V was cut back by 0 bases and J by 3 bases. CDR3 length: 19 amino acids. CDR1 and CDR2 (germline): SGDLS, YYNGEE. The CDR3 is CASSVGPGGRAIGTDTQYF. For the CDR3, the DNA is TGTGCCAGCAGCGTAGGACCGGGCGGGAGGGCCATCGGGACAGATACGCAGTATTTT.

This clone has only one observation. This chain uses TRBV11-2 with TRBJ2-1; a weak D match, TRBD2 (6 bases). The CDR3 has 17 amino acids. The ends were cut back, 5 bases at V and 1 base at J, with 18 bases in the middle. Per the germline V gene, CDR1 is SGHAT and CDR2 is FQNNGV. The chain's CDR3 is CASSALGGPLSYNEQFF. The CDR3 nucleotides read TGTGCCAGCAGCGCACTTGGAGGGCCTCTTTCCTACAATGAGCAGTTCTTC.

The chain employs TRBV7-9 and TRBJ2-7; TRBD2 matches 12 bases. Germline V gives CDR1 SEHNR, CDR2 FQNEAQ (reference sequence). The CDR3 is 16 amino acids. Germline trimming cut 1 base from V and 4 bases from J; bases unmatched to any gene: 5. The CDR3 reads CASSLGLAGVTYEQYF. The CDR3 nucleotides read TGTGCCAGCAGCTTAGGACTAGCGGGAGTAACATACGAGCAGTACTTC.

DNA for the CDR3: TGTGCCACCAGTGATCAGGACAGGGCAACCTATAGCAATCAGCCCCAGCATTTT. Its translation is CATSDQDRATYSNQPQHF. The chain has TRBV24-1 and TRBJ1-5; 8 bases are a match to TRBD1. Germline CDR1 is KGHDR and CDR2 is SFDVKD. CDR3 length: 18 amino acids. The trim removed 3 bases at V and 0 bases at J, leaving 9 bases unmatched.

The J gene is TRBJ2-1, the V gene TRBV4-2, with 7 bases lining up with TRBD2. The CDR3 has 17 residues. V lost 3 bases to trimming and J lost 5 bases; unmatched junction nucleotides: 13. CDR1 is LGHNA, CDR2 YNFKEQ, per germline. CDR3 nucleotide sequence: TGTGCCAGCAGCCAGATGCCGGGGGGAGGGCTGAACAATGAGCAGTTCTTC. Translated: CASSQMPGGGLNNEQFF.

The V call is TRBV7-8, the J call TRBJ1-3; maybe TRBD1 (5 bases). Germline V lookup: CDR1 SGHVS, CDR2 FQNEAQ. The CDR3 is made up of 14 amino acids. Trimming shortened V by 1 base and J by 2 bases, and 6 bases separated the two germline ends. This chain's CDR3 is CASSLGGPGNTIYF. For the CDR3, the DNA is TGTGCCAGCAGCTTAGGGGGCCCTGGAAACACCATATATTTT.

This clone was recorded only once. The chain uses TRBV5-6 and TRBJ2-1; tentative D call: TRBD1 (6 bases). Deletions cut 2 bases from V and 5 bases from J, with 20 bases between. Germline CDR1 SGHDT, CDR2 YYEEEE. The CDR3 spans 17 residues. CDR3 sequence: CASSFRTARQADNEQFF. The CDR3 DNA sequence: TGTGCCAGCAGCTTCCGTACCGCGAGACAGGCGGACAATGAGCAGTTCTTC.

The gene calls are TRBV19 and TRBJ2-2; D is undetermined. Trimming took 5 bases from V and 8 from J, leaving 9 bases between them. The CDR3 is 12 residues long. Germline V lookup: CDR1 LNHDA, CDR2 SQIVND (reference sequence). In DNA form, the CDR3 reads TGTGCCAGTAGTGCTCCTAGAGGGGAGCTGTTTTTT. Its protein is CASSAPRGELFF.

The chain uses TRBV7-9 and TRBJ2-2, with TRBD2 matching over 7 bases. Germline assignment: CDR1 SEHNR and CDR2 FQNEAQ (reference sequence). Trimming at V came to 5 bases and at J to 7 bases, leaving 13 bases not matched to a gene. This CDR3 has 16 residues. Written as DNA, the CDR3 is TGTGCCAGCAGCCACACCGGGACTATACGTAACGGGGAGCTGTTTTTT. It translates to CASSHTGTIRNGELFF. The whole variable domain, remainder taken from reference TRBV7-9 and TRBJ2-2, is DTGVSQNPRHKITKRGQNVTFRCDPISEHNRLYWYRQTLGQGPEFLTYFQNEAQLEKSRLLSDRFSAERPKGSFSTLEIQRTEQGDSAMYLCASSHTGTIRNGELFFGEGSRLTVL.

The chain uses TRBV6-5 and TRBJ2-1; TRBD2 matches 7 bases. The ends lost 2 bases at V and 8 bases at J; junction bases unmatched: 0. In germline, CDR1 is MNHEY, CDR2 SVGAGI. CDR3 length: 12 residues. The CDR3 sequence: CASSYGGDEQFF. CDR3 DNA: TGTGCCAGCAGTTACGGGGGGGATGAGCAGTTCTTC.

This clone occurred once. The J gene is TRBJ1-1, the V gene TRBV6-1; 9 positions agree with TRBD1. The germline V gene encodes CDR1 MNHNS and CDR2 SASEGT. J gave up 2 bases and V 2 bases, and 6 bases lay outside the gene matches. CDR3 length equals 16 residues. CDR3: CASSERVDRGNTEAFF. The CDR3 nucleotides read TGTGCCAGCAGTGAAAGGGTGGACAGGGGCAACACTGAAGCTTTCTTT.

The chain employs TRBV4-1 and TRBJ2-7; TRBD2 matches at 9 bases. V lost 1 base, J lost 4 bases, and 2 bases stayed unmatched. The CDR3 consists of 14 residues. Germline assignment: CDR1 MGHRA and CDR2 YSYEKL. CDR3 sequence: CASSQGGGEYEQYF. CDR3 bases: TGCGCCAGCAGCCAAGGCGGGGGGGAATACGAGCAGTACTTC.

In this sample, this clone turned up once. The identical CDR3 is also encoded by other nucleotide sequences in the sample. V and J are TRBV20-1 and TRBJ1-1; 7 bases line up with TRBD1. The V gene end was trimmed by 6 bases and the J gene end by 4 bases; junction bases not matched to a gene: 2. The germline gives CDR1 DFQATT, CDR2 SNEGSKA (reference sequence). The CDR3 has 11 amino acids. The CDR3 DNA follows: TGCAGTGCGCGACAGGGCACTGAAGCTTTCTTT. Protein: CSARQGTEAFF.

In DNA, the CDR3 is TGTGCCAGCAGTTCCCCCAGCGGGGGCCCACCGGGAGCTTTCTTT. Translating gives CASSSPSGGPPGAFF. This rearrangement joins TRBV28 to TRBJ1-1, with D tentatively TRBD1 (6 bases). Trimming removed 4 bases at V and 10 bases at J, with 22 bases between. The CDR3 runs to 15 residues. In germline, CDR1 is MDHEN, CDR2 SYDVKM. Full variable domain (missing parts from reference TRBV28 and TRBJ1-1): DVKVTQSSRYLVKRTGEKVFLECVQDMDHENMFWYRQDPGLGLRLIYFSYDVKMKEKGDIPEGYSVSREKKERFSLILESASTNQTSMYLCASSSPSGGPPGAFFGQGTRLTVV.

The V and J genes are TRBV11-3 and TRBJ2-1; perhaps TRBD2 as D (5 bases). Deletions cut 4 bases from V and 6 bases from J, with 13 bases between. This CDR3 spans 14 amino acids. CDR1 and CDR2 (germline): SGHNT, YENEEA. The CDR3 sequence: CASSSHTRPNEQFF. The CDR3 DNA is TGTGCCAGCAGCTCCCATACTAGACCCAATGAGCAGTTCTTC.

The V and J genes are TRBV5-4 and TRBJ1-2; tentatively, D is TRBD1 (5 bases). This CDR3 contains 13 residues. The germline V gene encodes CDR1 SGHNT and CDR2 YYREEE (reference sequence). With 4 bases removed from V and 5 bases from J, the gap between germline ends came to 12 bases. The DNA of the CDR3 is TGTGCCAGCAGCCGGACGGGGGGGTATGGCTACACCTTC. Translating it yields CASSRTGGYGYTF.

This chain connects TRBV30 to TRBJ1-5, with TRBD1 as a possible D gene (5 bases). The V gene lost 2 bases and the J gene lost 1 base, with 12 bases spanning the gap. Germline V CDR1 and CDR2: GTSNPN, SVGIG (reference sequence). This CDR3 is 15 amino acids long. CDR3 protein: CAWSYRGGSNQPQHF. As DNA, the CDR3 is TGTGCCTGGAGTTATAGGGGTGGGAGCAATCAGCCCCAGCATTTT.

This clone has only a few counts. Here the CDR3 DNA reads TGCGCCAGCAGCCAAGACGGAGGGGCAAACACTGAAGCTTTCTTT. This translates into CASSQDGGANTEAFF. V is TRBV4-1 and J is TRBJ1-1; possibly TRBD1 for D (5 bases). CDR3 length: 15 residues. Germline values: CDR1 MGHRA, CDR2 YSYEKL. The germline V and J ends were trimmed by 0 bases and 2 bases, with 10 bases remaining between them.

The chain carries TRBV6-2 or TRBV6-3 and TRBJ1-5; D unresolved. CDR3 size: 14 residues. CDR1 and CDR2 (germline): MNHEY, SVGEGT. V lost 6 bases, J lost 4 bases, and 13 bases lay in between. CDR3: CASSRNSRNQPQHF. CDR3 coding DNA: TGTGCCAGCAGCCGCAACTCGCGGAATCAGCCCCAGCATTTT.

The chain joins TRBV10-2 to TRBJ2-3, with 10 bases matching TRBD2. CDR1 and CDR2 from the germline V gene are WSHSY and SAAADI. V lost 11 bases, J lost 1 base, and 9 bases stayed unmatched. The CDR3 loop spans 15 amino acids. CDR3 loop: CACSLGLAGTDTQYF. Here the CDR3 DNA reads TGCGCCTGCTCACTCGGACTAGCGGGCACAGATACGCAGTATTTT.

The CDR3 DNA is TGTGCCAGCTCCCAGGTACCCTATAATCAGCCCCAGCATTTT. Translation gives CASSQVPYNQPQHF. V and J are TRBV6-5 and TRBJ1-5; no clear D. Germline V gene lookup returns CDR1 MNHEY and CDR2 SVGAGI. The V end was cut by 8 bases, the J end by 4 bases, with 15 bases between. CDR3 length: 14 residues.

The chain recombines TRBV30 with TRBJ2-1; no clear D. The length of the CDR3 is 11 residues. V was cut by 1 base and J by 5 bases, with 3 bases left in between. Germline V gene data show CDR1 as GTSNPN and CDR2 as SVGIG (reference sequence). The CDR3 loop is CAWSADNEQFF. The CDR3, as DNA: TGTGCCTGGAGTGCCGACAATGAGCAGTTCTTC.

The CDR3 region is CASSIAARELFF. The CDR3 DNA reads TGTGCCAGTAGTATAGCTGCGCGGGAGCTGTTTTTT. The chain uses TRBV19 and TRBJ2-2; D uncertain. The CDR3 covers 12 residues. The V and J ends lost 1 base and 9 bases respectively, with 6 bases between them. Germline V gives CDR1 LNHDA, CDR2 SQIVND (reference sequence).

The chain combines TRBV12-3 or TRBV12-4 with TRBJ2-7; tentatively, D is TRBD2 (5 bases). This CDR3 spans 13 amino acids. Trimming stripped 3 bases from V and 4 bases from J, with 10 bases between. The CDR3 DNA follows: TGTGCCAGCAGTTTCGGTGACTATTACGAGCAGTACTTC. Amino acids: CASSFGDYYEQYF.

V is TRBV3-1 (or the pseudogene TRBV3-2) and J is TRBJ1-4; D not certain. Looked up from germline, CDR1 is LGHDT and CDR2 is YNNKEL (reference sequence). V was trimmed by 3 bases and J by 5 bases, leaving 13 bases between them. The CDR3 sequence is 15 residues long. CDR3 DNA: TGTGCCAGCAGCCAGCACAGCGGAAACAATGAAAAACTGTTTTTT. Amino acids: CASSQHSGNNEKLFF.